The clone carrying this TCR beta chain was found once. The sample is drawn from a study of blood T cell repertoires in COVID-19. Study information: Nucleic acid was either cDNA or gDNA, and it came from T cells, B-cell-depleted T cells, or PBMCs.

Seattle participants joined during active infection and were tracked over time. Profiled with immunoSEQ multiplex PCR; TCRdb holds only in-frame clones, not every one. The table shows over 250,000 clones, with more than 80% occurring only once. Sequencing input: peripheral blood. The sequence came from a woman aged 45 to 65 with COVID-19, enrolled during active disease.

Here the CDR3 reads CASQTGPGQPQHF. CDR3 in DNA: TGTGCCAGCCAAACAGGGCCCGGGCAGCCCCAGCATTTT. V gene TRBV2 combines with J gene TRBJ1-5; a weak D match, TRBD1 (6 bases). Germline CDR1 and CDR2: SNHLY and FYNNEI. V lost 8 bases, J lost 7 bases, and 15 bases lay in between. The CDR3 sequence is 13 residues long.